This TCR beta chain is drawn from a study of T cell responses to AZD1222 COVID-19 vaccine. Study-level findings and limits: Samples come after the peak T cell response, not at day 14.

Remarks on this clone: The antigen is unknown.

The germline CDR1 and CDR2 sequences are SGHNT and YYREEE (reference sequence). The ends were cut back, 3 bases at V and 5 bases at J, with 23 bases in the middle. The CDR3 is 17 residues long. TCRdb's copy holds only in-frame clones and misses some; the assay was immunoSEQ multiplex PCR. The table lists roughly 180,000 clones, 80% to 90% of them singletons. This clonotype was sampled from an adult in good health. This chain connects TRBV5-4 to TRBJ1-1; D uncertain. The sample consisted of peripheral blood, taken on day 0 of AZD1222 vaccination. CDR3 nucleotide sequence: TGTGCCAGCAGCTCCACTCCCCAGCGGGCGTTGGTTACTGAAGCTTTCTTT. This codes for CASSSTPQRALVTEAFF.